The rows below give T cell receptor beta chains drawn from one sample of a study of follicular helper T cells after annual influenza vaccination. Using immunoSEQ multiplex PCR, the repertoire was profiled, and TCRdb retains in-frame clones only, with some absent. This table has some 5,000 clones, under 90% appearing once. This sample comprised CXCR5+ CD38- circulating T follicular helper cells from blood, obtained on the day of influenza vaccination. The receptors stem from an adult who received the influenza vaccine. The CDR3 runs from the conserved cysteine through the conserved F or W. D genes are given only for firm matches. Only some rows state a clone size, as once, few, many or a class for expanded clones.

TRBV18	TRBD2	TRBJ2-1	.	CASSPLAGAFHYNEQFF	TGTGCCAGCTCACCTCTAGCGGGGGCCTTCCACTACAATGAGCAGTTCTTC
TRBV10-3	.	TRBJ1-5	.	CAISAEGNQPQHF	TGTGCCATCAGCGCCGAGGGCAATCAGCCCCAGCATTTT
TRBV2	TRBD1	TRBJ1-1	.	CASSAETGDTEAFF	TGTGCCAGCAGTGCTGAGACAGGGGACACTGAAGCTTTCTTT
TRBV2	.	TRBJ2-1	.	CASSEATVYNEQFF	TGTGCCAGCAGTGAAGCGACGGTTTACAATGAGCAGTTCTTC
TRBV19	.	TRBJ1-6	.	CASSDQFGSPLHF	TGTGCCAGTTCGGACCAATTCGGTTCACCCCTCCACTTT
TRBV18	.	TRBJ2-5	.	CASSTIGPPEETQYF	TGTGCCAGCTCAACGATCGGGCCCCCCGAAGAGACCCAGTACTTC
TRBV7-2	.	TRBJ2-1	.	CASSFFEFGNEQFF	TGTGCCAGCAGCTTTTTTGAGTTTGGCAATGAGCAGTTCTTC
TRBV27	TRBD1	TRBJ2-5	.	CASSRDRRETQYF	TGTGCCAGCAGCCGGGACAGGAGGGAGACCCAGTACTTC
TRBV7-9	.	TRBJ2-1	.	CASSFTTDNNEQFF	TGTGCCAGCAGCTTCACGACGGACAACAATGAGCAGTTCTTC
TRBV5-1	TRBD1	TRBJ2-7	.	CASSVTGGYEQYF	TGCGCCAGCAGCGTGACAGGGGGCTACGAGCAGTACTTC
TRBV9	.	TRBJ2-7	.	CASSPNIGAYEQYF	TGTGCCAGCAGCCCAAACATCGGGGCTTACGAGCAGTACTTC
TRBV5-4	.	TRBJ2-5	.	CASSFLGRGQETQYF	TGTGCCAGCAGCTTTCTGGGAAGGGGGCAAGAGACCCAGTACTTC
TRBV25-1	.	TRBJ2-7	.	CASRYYEQYF	TGTGCCAGCAGATACTACGAGCAGTACTTC
TRBV18	.	TRBJ2-7	.	CASSPLKSSAYEQYF	TGTGCCAGCTCACCACTTAAGTCGTCCGCCTACGAGCAGTACTTC
TRBV18	.	TRBJ2-1	.	CASSPPPGDNEQFF	TGTGCCAGCTCACCCCCTCCAGGGGACAATGAGCAGTTCTTC
TRBV4-1	.	TRBJ1-6	few	CASSQDITYSYNSPLHF	TGCGCCAGCAGCCAAGATATTACCTACTCCTATAATTCACCCCTCCACTTT
TRBV5-1	TRBD1	TRBJ2-7	.	CASSTVPGGGGEQYF	TGCGCCAGCAGCACAGTACCAGGGGGCGGTGGAGAGCAGTACTTC
TRBV20-1	.	TRBJ1-1	.	CSASRNTEAFF	TGCAGTGCTAGCAGGAACACTGAAGCTTTCTTT
TRBV7-9	.	TRBJ2-1	once	CATSIGPNEQFF	TGTGCCACCAGTATCGGCCCGAATGAGCAGTTCTTC